This TCR beta chain was identified in a study of CD8+CD57+ T cells in acquired aplastic anemia. Study as a whole: The mean DNA yield obtained from sorted CD4+ and CD8+ cells came to about 3.2 ug. Findings of the study overall: The CD8+ Simpson's diversity of patients and controls was not significantly different. A set of more than 25 CD8+ CDR3 sequences was shared between patients and controls, and these sequences appeared highly expressed in patients.

Worth noting for this clonotype: The target antigen is unknown.

This CDR3 contains 12 residues. Germline lookup yields CDR1 SNHLY and CDR2 FYNNEI. Trimming pared 8 bases from V and 8 bases from J, leaving 15 bases between. Genomic DNA, serving as template, underwent TCR beta VDJ and CDR3 profiling. From the reads, TCRdb called clonotypes with MiXCR, one entry per CDR3 protein. The sample yields roughly 180,000 distinct CDR3 sequences, 64% seen once. The TCR originated in a human donor with severe aplastic anemia or a healthy control (not recorded which). Material for sequencing was sorted CD4+, CD8+, or CD8+CD57+ T cells (not recorded which) from PBMCs. V usage is TRBV2 and J usage is TRBJ1-2; D unresolved. DNA for the CDR3: TGTGCCAGCGCGTTGGGGTTCTCAGGCTACACCTTC. Protein: CASALGFSGYTF. Full variable domain (missing parts from reference TRBV2 and TRBJ1-2): EPEVTQTPSHQVTQMGQEVILRCVPISNHLYFYWYRQILGQKVEFLVSFYNNEISEKSEIFDDQFSVERPDGSNFTLKIRSTKLEDSAMYFCASALGFSGYTFGSGTRLTVV.